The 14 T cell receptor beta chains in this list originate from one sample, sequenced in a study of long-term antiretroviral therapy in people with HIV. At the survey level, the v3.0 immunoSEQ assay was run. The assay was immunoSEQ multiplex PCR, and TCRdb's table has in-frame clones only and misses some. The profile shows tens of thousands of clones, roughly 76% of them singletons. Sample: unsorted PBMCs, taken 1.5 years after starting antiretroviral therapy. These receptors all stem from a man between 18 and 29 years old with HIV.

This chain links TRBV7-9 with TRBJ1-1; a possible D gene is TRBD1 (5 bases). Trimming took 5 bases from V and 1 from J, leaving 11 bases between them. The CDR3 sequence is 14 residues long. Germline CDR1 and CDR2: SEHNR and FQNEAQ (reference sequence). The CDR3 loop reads CASSLITGNTEAFF. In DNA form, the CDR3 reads TGTGCCAGCAGCCTGATAACAGGGAACACTGAAGCTTTCTTT.

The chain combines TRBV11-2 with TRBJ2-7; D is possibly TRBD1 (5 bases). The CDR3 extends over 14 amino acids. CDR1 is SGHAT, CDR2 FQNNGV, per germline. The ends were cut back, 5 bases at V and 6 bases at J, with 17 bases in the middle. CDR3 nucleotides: TGTGCCAGCAGCCGTAGTCGCTCCCAGGGCGAGCAGTACTTC. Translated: CASSRSRSQGEQYF.

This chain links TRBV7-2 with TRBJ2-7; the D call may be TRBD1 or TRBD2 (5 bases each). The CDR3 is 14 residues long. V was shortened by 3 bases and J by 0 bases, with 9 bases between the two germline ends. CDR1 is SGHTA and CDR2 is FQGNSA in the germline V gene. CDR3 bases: TGTGCCAGCAGCTTTGGGGGAACCTCCTACGAGCAGTACTTC. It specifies CASSFGGTSYEQYF.

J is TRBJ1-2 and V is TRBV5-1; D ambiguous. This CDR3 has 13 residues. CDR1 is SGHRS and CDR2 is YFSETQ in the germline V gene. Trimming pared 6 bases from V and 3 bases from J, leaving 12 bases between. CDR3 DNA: TGCGCCAGCAACCTCGACGGCGACTATGGCTACACCTTC. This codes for CASNLDGDYGYTF.

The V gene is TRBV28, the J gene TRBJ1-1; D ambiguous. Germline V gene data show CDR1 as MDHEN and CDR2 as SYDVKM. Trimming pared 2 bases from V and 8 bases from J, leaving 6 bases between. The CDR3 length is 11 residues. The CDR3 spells CASSLREEAFF. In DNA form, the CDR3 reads TGTGCCAGCAGTTTACGGGAAGAAGCTTTCTTT.

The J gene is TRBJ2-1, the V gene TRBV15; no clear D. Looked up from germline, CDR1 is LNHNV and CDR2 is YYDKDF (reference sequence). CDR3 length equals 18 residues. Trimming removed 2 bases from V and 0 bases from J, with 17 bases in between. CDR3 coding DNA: TGTGCCACCAGCAGATTGAAGGGCAGCCTCCTCTCCTACAATGAGCAGTTCTTC. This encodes CATSRLKGSLLSYNEQFF. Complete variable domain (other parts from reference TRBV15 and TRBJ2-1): DAMVIQNPRYQVTQFGKPVTLSCSQTLNHNVMYWYQQKSSQAPKLLFHYYDKDFNNEADTPDNFQSRRPNTSFCFLDIRSPGLGDTAMYLCATSRLKGSLLSYNEQFFGPGTRLTVL.

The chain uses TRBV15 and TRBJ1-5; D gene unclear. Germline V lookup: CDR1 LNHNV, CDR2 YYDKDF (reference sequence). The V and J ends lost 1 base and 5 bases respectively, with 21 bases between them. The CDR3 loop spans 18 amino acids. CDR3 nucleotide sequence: TGTGCCACCAGCAGAGGGACCGCGTCCCACTTCTTATATCAGCCCCAGCATTTT. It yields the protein CATSRGTASHFLYQPQHF.

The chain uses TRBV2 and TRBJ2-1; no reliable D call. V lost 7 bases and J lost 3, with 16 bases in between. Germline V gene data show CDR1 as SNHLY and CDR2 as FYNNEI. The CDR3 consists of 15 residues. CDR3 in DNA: TGTGCCAGCATAAAAACTGGGGTCCGCTACAATGAGCAGTTCTTC. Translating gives CASIKTGVRYNEQFF.

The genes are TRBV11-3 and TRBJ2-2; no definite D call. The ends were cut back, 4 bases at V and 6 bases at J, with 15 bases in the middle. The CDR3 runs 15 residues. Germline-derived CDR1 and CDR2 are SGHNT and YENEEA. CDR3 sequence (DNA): TGTGCCAGCAGCTCCCTGCCACCCGGTTCCGGGGAGCTGTTTTTT. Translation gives CASSSLPPGSGELFF.

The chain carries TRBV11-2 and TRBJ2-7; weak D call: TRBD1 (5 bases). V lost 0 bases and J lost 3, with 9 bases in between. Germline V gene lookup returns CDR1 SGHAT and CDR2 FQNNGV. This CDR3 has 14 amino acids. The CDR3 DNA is TGTGCCAGCAGCTTAGATATCAGGGTCTACGAGCAGTACTTC. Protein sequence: CASSLDIRVYEQYF.

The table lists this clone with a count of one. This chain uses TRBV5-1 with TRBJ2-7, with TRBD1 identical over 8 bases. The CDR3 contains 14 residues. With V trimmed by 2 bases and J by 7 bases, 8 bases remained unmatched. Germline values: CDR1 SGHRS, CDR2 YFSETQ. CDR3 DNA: TGCGCCAGCAGCTTAAGAGACAGGGGTGGTGAGCAGTACTTC. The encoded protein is CASSLRDRGGEQYF. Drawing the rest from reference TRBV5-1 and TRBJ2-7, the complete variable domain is KAGVTQTPRYLIKTRGQQVTLSCSPISGHRSVSWYQQTPGQGLQFLFEYFSETQRNKGNFPGRFSGRQFSNSRSEMNVSTLELGDSALYLCASSLRDRGGEQYFGPGTRLTVT.

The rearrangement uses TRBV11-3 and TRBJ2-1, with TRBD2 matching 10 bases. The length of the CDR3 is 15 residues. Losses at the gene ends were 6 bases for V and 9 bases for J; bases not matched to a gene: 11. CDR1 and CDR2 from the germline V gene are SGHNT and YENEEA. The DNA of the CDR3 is TGTGCCAGCAGGCCTAGCGGGAGAGGTTACGGTGAGCAGTTCTTC. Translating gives CASRPSGRGYGEQFF.

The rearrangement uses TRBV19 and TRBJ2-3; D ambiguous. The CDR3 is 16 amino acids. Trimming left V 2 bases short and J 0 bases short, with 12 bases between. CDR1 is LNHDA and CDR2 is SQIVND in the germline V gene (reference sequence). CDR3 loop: CASSIRGGSSTDTQYF. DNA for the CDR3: TGTGCCAGTAGTATACGTGGCGGATCAAGCACAGATACGCAGTATTTT.

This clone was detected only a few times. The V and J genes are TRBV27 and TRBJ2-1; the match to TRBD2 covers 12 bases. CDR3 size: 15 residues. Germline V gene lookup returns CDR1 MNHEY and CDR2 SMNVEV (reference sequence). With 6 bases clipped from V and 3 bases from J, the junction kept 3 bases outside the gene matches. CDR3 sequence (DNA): TGTGCCAGCAGCAAGACTAGCGGGAGCTACAATGAGCAGTTCTTC. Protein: CASSKTSGSYNEQFF.